These T cell receptor beta chains were read from a single sample in a study of PD-L1 blockade in urothelial cancer. Libraries were prepared by immunoSEQ multiplex PCR; TCRdb keeps only in-frame clonotypes and omits some of them. Of 30,000 or so clones listed, 89% are singletons. The sample in question was PBMCs, obtained around atezolizumab (anti-PD-L1) treatment. The receptors were gathered from a man of 80 years or more with urothelial cancer. Each CDR3 is given with its conserved first and last residue. The order of the fields is V gene, clone size, D gene, J gene, CDR3 DNA, CDR3 protein. A D gene is named only where the DNA matches it firmly. A row's size may be missing; if present it is once, few, many or a size class.

V: TRBV7-8; size: -; D: -; J: TRBJ1-4; DNA: TGTGCCAGCAGCTTAGCGACAGGAAGCGGCGAAAAACTGTTTTTT; CDR3: CASSLATGSGEKLFF
V: TRBV4-3; size: -; D: -; J: TRBJ2-3; DNA: TGCGCCAGCAGCCAAGCTGGGGCCTTCACAGATACGCAGTATTTT; CDR3: CASSQAGAFTDTQYF
V: TRBV11-3; size: -; D: -; J: TRBJ2-2; DNA: TGTGCCAGCAGCTTAGGGAGCCTAAGAGCAAGGGGGGAGCTGTTTTTT; CDR3: CASSLGSLRARGELFF
V: TRBV9; size: -; D: -; J: TRBJ2-7; DNA: TGTGCCAGCGGCTCAGGGCTAGGGAACGAGCAGTACTTC; CDR3: CASGSGLGNEQYF
V: TRBV6-5; size: -; D: -; J: TRBJ2-3; DNA: TGTGCCAGCAGTGCCTCCCCCACCCCCACAGATATGCAGTATTTT; CDR3: CASSASPTPTDMQYF
V: TRBV30; size: -; D: -; J: TRBJ1-2; DNA: TGTGCCTGGAGTGGAGACAGGAGAAACTATGGCTACACCTTC; CDR3: CAWSGDRRNYGYTF
V: TRBV18; size: -; D: TRBD2; J: TRBJ2-5; DNA: TGTGCCAGCTCATTGAGCGGGAGAAAAGAGACCCAGTACTTC; CDR3: CASSLSGRKETQYF
V: TRBV9; size: -; D: -; J: TRBJ2-4; DNA: TGTGCCAGCAGCGCCACAGGAAATCTAGCCAAAAACATTCAGTACTTC; CDR3: CASSATGNLAKNIQYF
V: TRBV4-2; size: -; D: -; J: TRBJ2-2; DNA: TGTGCCAGCAGCCAAATCGGGAGAGGGGACACCGGGGAGCTGTTTTTT; CDR3: CASSQIGRGDTGELFF
V: TRBV27; size: -; D: TRBD2; J: TRBJ2-1; DNA: TGTGCCAGCAGTTGGGTGACTAGCGGAGGTCACAATGAGCAGTTCTTC; CDR3: CASSWVTSGGHNEQFF
V: TRBV7-9; size: once; D: TRBD1; J: TRBJ2-7; DNA: TGTGCCAGCAGCTTTTCTTTAGGGACAGGGAGCTACGAGCAGTACTTC; CDR3: CASSFSLGTGSYEQYF
V: TRBV7-9; size: -; D: TRBD2; J: TRBJ2-1; DNA: TGTGCCAGCAGCTTAAGTTTGGGGGGAGGGCCTAGTGAGCAGTTCTTC; CDR3: CASSLSLGGGPSEQFF
V: TRBV5-1; size: -; D: TRBD1; J: TRBJ2-1; DNA: TGCGCCAGCAGCACACGTCCCGGGACAGGGGACAATGAGCAGTTCTTC; CDR3: CASSTRPGTGDNEQFF
V: TRBV5-5; size: -; D: TRBD2; J: TRBJ2-5; DNA: TGTGCCAGCAGCTTCCTACTAGCGAGACAACAAGAGACCCAGTACTTC; CDR3: CASSFLLARQQETQYF
V: TRBV4-2; size: -; D: -; J: TRBJ2-3; DNA: TGTGCCAGCAGCCAAGTTGGGGCTAGCACAGATACGCAGTATTTT; CDR3: CASSQVGASTDTQYF
V: TRBV7-2; size: -; D: TRBD2; J: TRBJ2-1; DNA: TGTGCCAGCAGCTACACCAGGGAGGGTGAGCAGTTCTTC; CDR3: CASSYTREGEQFF
V: TRBV27; size: -; D: -; J: TRBJ2-7; DNA: TGTGCCAGCAGTTTTGGCAGGGGCTACGAGCAGTACTTC; CDR3: CASSFGRGYEQYF
V: TRBV19; size: -; D: TRBD2; J: TRBJ2-1; DNA: TGTGCCAGTAGTACAAGCGGGAGCTCCTACAATGAGCAGTTCTTC; CDR3: CASSTSGSSYNEQFF
V: TRBV18; size: -; D: TRBD1; J: TRBJ2-7; DNA: TGTGCCAGCTCGACCCTTCGGGACAGCCTTGGCTCCTACGAGCAGTACTTC; CDR3: CASSTLRDSLGSYEQYF
V: TRBV5-4; size: -; D: -; J: TRBJ2-1; DNA: TGTGCCAGCAGCTTGAATATCAATGAGCAGTTCTTC; CDR3: CASSLNINEQFF
V: TRBV5-1; size: -; D: TRBD2; J: TRBJ2-5; DNA: TGCGCCAGCAGCTTGTCTGCGGGAGCTGGGGAGACCCAGTACTTC; CDR3: CASSLSAGAGETQYF
V: TRBV28; size: -; D: TRBD1; J: TRBJ2-3; DNA: TGTGCCAGCACTCGGCGGACAGGGGCCACAGATACGCAGTATTTT; CDR3: CASTRRTGATDTQYF